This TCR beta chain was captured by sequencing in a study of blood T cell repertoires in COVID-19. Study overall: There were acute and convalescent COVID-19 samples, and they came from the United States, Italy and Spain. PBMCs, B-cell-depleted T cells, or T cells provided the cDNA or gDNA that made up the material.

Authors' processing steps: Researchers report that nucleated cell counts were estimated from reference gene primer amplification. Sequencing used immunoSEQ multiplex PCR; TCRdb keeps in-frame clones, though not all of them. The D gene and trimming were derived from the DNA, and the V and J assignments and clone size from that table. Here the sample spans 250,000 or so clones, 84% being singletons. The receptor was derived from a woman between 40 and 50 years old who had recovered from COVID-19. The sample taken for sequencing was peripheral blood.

The CDR3, as DNA: TGTGCCAGCAGCTTAGGTACAGGGCCCCGCTATGGCTACACCTTC. It specifies CASSLGTGPRYGYTF. The rearrangement joins TRBV7-2 to TRBJ1-2; tentatively, D is TRBD1 (6 bases). From germline, CDR1 is SGHTA and CDR2 FQGNSA. Trimming took off 1 base at V and 4 bases at J, with 13 bases between the two ends. CDR3 size: 15 residues.